This TCR beta chain was identified during a study of radiotherapy plus CTLA-4 blockade in lung cancer. As for the study in general: Patients showed objective responses in 18% of cases, and disease control was achieved by approximately 33%. Study observations and caveats: Some TCR clones had been derived from tumors. These clones expanded in peripheral blood after radiotherapy plus ipilimumab. It was early blood T cell clone dynamics, with interferon-beta, that reportedly best predicted response.

CDR1 SNHLY and CDR2 FYNNEI come from the germline V gene. The CDR3 has 16 amino acids. As concerns this clone: The antigen remains unidentified. One end of the junction fails to match germline, which may point to a read error.

The method was immunoSEQ multiplex PCR; TCRdb's version includes in-frame clones alone and lacks a portion of them. The repertoire holds about 77,000 clones, with roughly 80% as singletons. The source is a human donor with non-small cell lung cancer whose response to radiotherapy plus ipilimumab could not be evaluated. This sequence joins TRBV2 and TRBJ2-2; 7 bases match TRBD2. Sample: peripheral blood, taken from a patient treated with radiotherapy plus ipilimumab. The CDR3 DNA reads TGTGCCAGCAGCGAAGGGGCGGGAGTCGCGGCCGGGGAGCTGTTTTTT. Translated: CASSEGAGVAAGELFF.